This T cell receptor (beta chain) emerged from a study of blood T cells in healthy people across ages. This CDR3 region has 14 residues. J gave up 3 bases and V 2 bases, and 2 bases lay outside the gene matches. Germline V gene sequence: CDR1 SGHRS, CDR2 YFSETQ. This clonotype appeared many times. The target antigen is unknown. Primed by a sample-barcoded 5' primer and a J-beta primer mix, a second PCR proceeded for roughly 6 to 12 cycles. MiXCR, run by TCRdb on the 5' RACE reads, gives a single entry per CDR3 protein. The repertoire includes roughly 930,000 distinct CDR3 sequences, under 50% of them detected once, and about an eighth sits in the top ten. Sample donors were healthy Caucasian individuals that came from Russia, aged roughly 6 to 95. Study-level findings and limits: It was held that the diversity estimates obtained from one million T cells were underestimates. Measured against age, TCR beta diversity per million T cells decreased in a roughly linear manner. Naive CD4+ cells and diversity were both higher in long-lived donors than in aged donors.

What was sequenced was blood. The chain couples TRBV5-1 to TRBJ2-7; TRBD1 aligns across 10 bases. The source of this sequence is a man aged 25 to 45 in good health. The CDR3 reads CASSFGTGDYEQYF. The CDR3 DNA reads as TGCGCCAGCAGCTTTGGGACAGGGGACTACGAGCAGTACTTC. Full variable domain (missing parts from reference TRBV5-1 and TRBJ2-7): KAGVTQTPRYLIKTRGQQVTLSCSPISGHRSVSWYQQTPGQGLQFLFEYFSETQRNKGNFPGRFSGRQFSNSRSEMNVSTLELGDSALYLCASSFGTGDYEQYFGPGTRLTVT.